This T cell receptor beta chain was recorded in a study of T cell responses to AZD1222 COVID-19 vaccine. Germline CDR1 SGHDN, CDR2 FVKESK. The CDR3 is made up of 17 amino acids. The germline V and J ends were trimmed by 0 bases and 8 bases, with 21 bases remaining between them. Study results and caveats: At study baseline, merely six AZD1222 recipients were seropositive.

On this clone: As yet, its antigen is unknown.

The repertoire was sequenced with immunoSEQ multiplex PCR; TCRdb's copy has only in-frame clones and lacks some. The sample yields about 120,000 clones, around nine tenths seen once. The receptor's source is an adult in good health. The genes are TRBV14 and TRBJ2-3; D perhaps matches TRBD2 (6 bases). Sequencing used peripheral blood, obtained on day 0 of AZD1222 vaccination. DNA of the CDR3: TGTGCCAGCAGCCAAGATTTAGGAGCGGGTTACCCCGGTACGCAGTATTTT. Protein sequence: CASSQDLGAGYPGTQYF.